One and the same sample provided the 23 T cell receptor beta chains below, sequenced in a study of regulatory T cells in long-lasting Graves disease. Sample time point: newly diagnosed GD, antithyroid drugs for less than 3 months. From PBMCs, RNA was extracted and then used to make the TCR library. In building TCR beta libraries, iRepertoire HTBI primers were used together with Arm-PCR of CDR3 regions. TCRdb fed the multiplex PCR reads into MiXCR, producing one record per CDR3 protein. The sample contains about 460,000 distinct CDR3 sequences, around 15% of which appear only once. These records were also assigned to another study, of T cells in Graves' hyperthyroidism and ophthalmopathy.

Sequenced here: peripheral blood mononuclear cells (PBMCs), sampled at new diagnosis, from a patient treated with antithyroid drugs. Receptors were obtained from a woman aged 45-59 years with Graves disease.

This clonotype has a count of ten or more. CDR3 nucleotides: TGCGCCAGCTGCCGGGACAGCTCCTACAATGAGCAGTTCTTC. Translating gives CASCRDSSYNEQFF. This rearrangement joins TRBV10-1 to TRBJ2-1, with 7 bases fitting TRBD1. Unmatched junction bases numbered 4, after V lost 8 bases and J lost 0 bases. CDR1 WNHNN and CDR2 SYGVQD come from the germline V gene (reference sequence). The CDR3 runs 14 residues.

The J gene is TRBJ2-1, the V gene TRBV5-1, with D uncertain. V was trimmed by 0 bases and J by 0 bases, leaving 10 bases between them. The CDR3 extends over 16 amino acids. The germline V gene encodes CDR1 SGHRS and CDR2 YFSETQ. CDR3 in amino acids: CASSLGIGSSYNEQFF. The CDR3 region has the DNA TGCGCCAGCAGCTTGGGTATCGGCAGCTCCTACAATGAGCAGTTCTTC.

This clonotype was seen ten or more times. This chain connects TRBV11-2 to TRBJ1-4; no clear D. Germline lookup yields CDR1 SGHAT and CDR2 FQNNGV. This CDR3 has 14 amino acids. V lost 5 bases, J lost 5 bases, and 12 bases lay in between. The CDR3 here is CASSTSQVNEKLFF. The CDR3 DNA reads TGTGCCAGCAGCACGAGCCAGGTCAATGAAAAACTGTTTTTT.

Points on this clonotype: This may stem from a read error, because a much larger clone lies one nucleotide away. A read error is likely, as this CDR3 ends without the conserved phenylalanine or tryptophan. CDR3: CASSIQDMNTEAFV. In DNA, the CDR3 is TGCGCCAGCAGCATCCAGGACATGAACACTGAAGCTTTCGTT. The chain uses TRBV5-1 and TRBJ1-1; a possible D gene is TRBD1 (5 bases). Germline-derived CDR1 and CDR2 are SGHRS and YFSETQ. V was pared by 4 bases and J by 0 bases, with 10 bases between. The CDR3 contains 14 residues.

There are a few counts of this clonotype. The chain links TRBV5-1 to TRBJ1-2; unclear D gene. The CDR3 covers 14 residues. The V end was cut by 0 bases, the J end by 4 bases, with 10 bases between. Germline lookup yields CDR1 SGHRS and CDR2 YFSETQ. The CDR3 protein is CASSLEPGSYGYTF. DNA for the CDR3: TGCGCCAGCAGCTTGGAACCAGGTAGCTATGGCTACACCTTC. Filled out from reference TRBV5-1 and TRBJ1-2, the complete variable domain reads KAGVTQTPRYLIKTRGQQVTLSCSPISGHRSVSWYQQTPGQGLQFLFEYFSETQRNKGNFPGRFSGRQFSNSRSEMNVSTLELGDSALYLCASSLEPGSYGYTFGSGTRLTVV.

At least ten counts were recorded for this clonotype. The V call is TRBV3-1, the J call TRBJ2-2; unclear D gene. The CDR3 loop spans 14 amino acids. V was shortened by 6 bases and J by 0 bases, with 8 bases between the two germline ends. The germline CDR1 and CDR2 sequences are LGHDT and YNNKEL (reference sequence). This chain's CDR3 is CASSDTTNTGELFF. CDR3 DNA sequence: TGTGCCAGCAGTGACACGACGAACACCGGGGAGCTGTTTTTT.

This clonotype appeared many times. The rearrangement joins TRBV29-1 to TRBJ2-7; 8 bases line up with TRBD1. Looked up from germline, CDR1 is SQVTM and CDR2 is ANQGSEA. V lost 5 bases, J lost 3 bases, and 12 bases stayed unmatched. CDR3 size: 15 residues. The CDR3 reads CSVRGHRDRSYEQYF. The CDR3 DNA sequence: TGCAGCGTTCGTGGGCACCGGGACAGGAGCTACGAGCAGTACTTC.

This clonotype showed up many times. V is TRBV27 and J is TRBJ2-1, with a tentative D call TRBD2 (7 bases). This CDR3 spans 16 amino acids. Germline lookup yields CDR1 MNHEY and CDR2 SMNVEV (reference sequence). The V gene lost 5 bases and the J gene lost 5 bases, with 19 bases spanning the gap. The CDR3 here is CASSAAAGGPNNEQFF. The CDR3 bases are TGTGCCAGCAGTGCGGCGGCCGGGGGGCCGAACAATGAGCAGTTCTTC.

This chain joins TRBV28 and TRBJ2-1; 12 bases fit TRBD2. The germline CDR1 and CDR2 sequences are MDHEN and SYDVKM. The trim removed 4 bases at V and 14 bases at J, leaving 9 bases unmatched. CDR3 length equals 14 residues. The CDR3 DNA is TGTGCCAGCAGTTCACCCCCGGGACTAGCGGGTGAGTTCTTC. Encoded protein: CASSSPPGLAGEFF. Using reference TRBV28 and TRBJ2-1 for the parts outside the CDR3, the full variable domain is DVKVTQSSRYLVKRTGEKVFLECVQDMDHENMFWYRQDPGLGLRLIYFSYDVKMKEKGDIPEGYSVSREKKERFSLILESASTNQTSMYLCASSSPPGLAGEFFGPGTRLTVL.

This clonotype was seen more than once but under ten times. CDR3 sequence (DNA): TGTGCCAGCAGCCAATTCGACATTGAATATGGCTACACCTTC. Translation gives CASSQFDIEYGYTF. V and J are TRBV14 and TRBJ1-2; D unresolved. CDR3 size: 14 residues. V was clipped by 2 bases and J by 5 bases, with 12 bases between them. From germline, CDR1 is SGHDN and CDR2 FVKESK.

The chain has TRBV9 and TRBJ2-7; D is possibly TRBD1 (6 bases). V was clipped by 2 bases and J by 0 bases, with 9 bases between them. The CDR3 spans 14 residues. Germline V lookup: CDR1 SGDLS, CDR2 YYNGEE. For the CDR3, the DNA is TGTGCCAGCAGCGTTGGACAGTTCTCCTACGAGCAGTACTTC. It encodes CASSVGQFSYEQYF.

On this clonotype itself: Possible read error: a much larger clone is one base away. The conserved final phenylalanine or tryptophan is absent from the CDR3, which likely points to a read error. The rearrangement links TRBV7-9 to TRBJ2-5; D is undetermined. Germline-derived CDR1 and CDR2 are SEHNR and FQNEAQ (reference sequence). Trimming removed 1 base from V and 6 bases from J, with 9 bases in between. The CDR3 is made up of 13 amino acids. The CDR3 loop is CASSLDSLKTQYL. The CDR3 DNA reads TGTGCCAGCAGCTTAGACTCTCTCAAGACCCAGTACCTC.

This clonotype was picked up many times. The genes are TRBV2 and TRBJ2-2, with 7 nucleotides matching TRBD2. CDR1 is SNHLY and CDR2 is FYNNEI in the germline V gene. This CDR3 is built from 15 residues. V lost 6 bases to trimming and J lost 7 bases; unmatched junction nucleotides: 11. CDR3 nucleotide sequence: TGTGCCAGCAGGTTAAGCGGGGAGGGGCTCGGGGAGCTGTTTTTT. Protein: CASRLSGEGLGELFF.

At least ten counts were recorded for this clonotype. This chain connects TRBV30 to TRBJ1-5; a weak D match, TRBD1 (6 bases). This CDR3 region has 14 residues. V gave up 0 bases and J gave up 7 bases, with 13 bases separating them. Per germline, CDR1 GTSNPN and CDR2 SVGIG (reference sequence). The chain's CDR3 is CAWSVWGPEQPQHF. CDR3 bases: TGTGCCTGGAGTGTATGGGGGCCGGAGCAGCCCCAGCATTTT. Filled out from reference TRBV30 and TRBJ1-5, the complete variable domain reads SQTIHQWPATLVQPVGSPLSLECTVEGTSNPNLYWYRQAAGRGLQLLFYSVGIGQISSEVPQNLSASRPQDRQFILSSKKLLLSDSGFYLCAWSVWGPEQPQHFGDGTRLSIL.

The table lists this clonotype with many counts. The chain joins TRBV20-1 to TRBJ2-1, with D uncertain. Deletions cut 3 bases from V and 4 bases from J, with 16 bases between. This CDR3 has 15 amino acids. Germline-derived CDR1 and CDR2 are DFQATT and SNEGSKA (reference sequence). DNA of the CDR3: TGCAGTGCTAGCCCGTTAATGCGAAATTACAATGAGCAGTTCTTC. Translated: CSASPLMRNYNEQFF.

This clonotype was detected ten times or more. This chain uses TRBV28 with TRBJ1-1; no reliable D call. V was trimmed by 4 bases and J by 2 bases, leaving 17 bases between them. CDR1 and CDR2 (germline): MDHEN, SYDVKM. This CDR3 contains 16 residues. The CDR3 loop reads CASSWAGWAHNTEAFF. In nucleotides, the CDR3 is TGTGCCAGCAGTTGGGCCGGTTGGGCGCATAACACTGAAGCTTTCTTT. Filled out from reference TRBV28 and TRBJ1-1, the complete variable domain reads DVKVTQSSRYLVKRTGEKVFLECVQDMDHENMFWYRQDPGLGLRLIYFSYDVKMKEKGDIPEGYSVSREKKERFSLILESASTNQTSMYLCASSWAGWAHNTEAFFGQGTRLTVV.

This clonotype was counted many times. Here the CDR3 reads CASSFSGKLIYEQYF. CDR3 coding DNA: TGTGCCAGCAGCTTTTCCGGGAAGTTGATTTACGAGCAGTACTTC. The chain combines TRBV7-9 with TRBJ2-7, with D maybe TRBD2 (5 bases). Germline values: CDR1 SEHNR, CDR2 FQNEAQ (reference sequence). V lost 3 bases, J lost 4 bases, and 16 bases lay in between. The CDR3 runs to 15 residues. Full variable domain (remainder filled in from reference TRBV7-9 and TRBJ2-7): DTGVSQNPRHKITKRGQNVTFRCDPISEHNRLYWYRQTLGQGPEFLTYFQNEAQLEKSRLLSDRFSAERPKGSFSTLEIQRTEQGDSAMYLCASSFSGKLIYEQYFGPGTRLTVT.

This clonotype was detected many times. The chain combines TRBV5-1 with TRBJ2-6; D is ambiguous. V lost 1 base and J 1 base, leaving 9 bases between the germline ends. CDR3 length: 16 amino acids. Germline V gives CDR1 SGHRS, CDR2 YFSETQ. Here the CDR3 reads CASSLYPESGANVLTF. CDR3 nucleotide sequence: TGCGCCAGCAGCTTGTACCCAGAATCTGGGGCCAACGTCCTGACTTTC.

V and J are TRBV20-1 and TRBJ2-1; TRBD2 agrees at 10 bases. Germline V gene sequence: CDR1 DFQATT, CDR2 SNEGSKA (reference sequence). Germline trimming cut 6 bases from V and 5 bases from J; bases unmatched to any gene: 13. This CDR3 is built from 16 residues. The CDR3 nucleotides are TGCAGTGCCATAGGAGGAGGACTAGCGGACAACAATGAGCAGTTCTTC. It yields the protein CSAIGGGLADNNEQFF.

Remarks on this clonotype: A single base separates this from a much larger clone, so it may be a read error. In DNA form, the CDR3 reads TGTGCCAGCAGTGTCCTAAGGGACAGACAGAACACCGGGGAGCTGTTTTTT. Translation gives CASSVLRDRQNTGELFF. The V call is TRBV6-2 or TRBV6-3, the J call TRBJ2-2, with 7 bases lining up with TRBD1. Losses at the gene ends were 5 bases for V and 1 base for J; bases not matched to a gene: 10. Germline CDR1 and CDR2: MNHEY and SVGEGT. The CDR3 sequence is 17 residues long.

Comments on this clonotype: With a much larger clone just one base away, this may be a read error. J is TRBJ2-3 and V is TRBV6-4, with 9 bases identical to TRBD1. The CDR3 spans 19 residues. Germline V CDR1 and CDR2: MRHNA, SNTAGT. The CDR3 loop reads CAGSENRGLSKMGTDTQYF. The CDR3 DNA reads TGTGCCGGCAGTGAGAACAGGGGGCTTTCTAAAATGGGCACAGATACGCAGTATTTT.

This clonotype was detected ten times or more. The junction and the germline gene differ at one end; a read error may be behind it. V is TRBV5-5 and J is TRBJ2-1; possibly TRBD1 for D (6 bases). The germline V gene encodes CDR1 SGHKS and CDR2 YYEKEE (reference sequence). The length of the CDR3 is 17 residues. The CDR3 sequence is CASSLAVWSGADNEQFF. The CDR3, as DNA: TGCGCCAGCAGCTTGGCCGTTTGGTCAGGGGCGGACAATGAGCAGTTCTTC.

This clonotype was detected ten times or more. V and J are TRBV20-1 and TRBJ2-5, with TRBD1 identical over 9 bases. CDR3 length: 13 amino acids. Germline V gene lookup returns CDR1 DFQATT and CDR2 SNEGSKA (reference sequence). J gave up 5 bases and V 6 bases, and 7 bases lay outside the gene matches. The CDR3, as DNA: TGCAGTGCCTTACAGGGGGCCGGGGAGACCCAGTACTTC. Residues: CSALQGAGETQYF.